Below, 10 T cell receptor beta chains from the same sample are listed, as sequenced in a study of blood T cell repertoires in COVID-19 (dated by TCRdb to 2018 to 2020). Library method: the immunoSEQ multiplex PCR assay. Held by TCRdb, this immuneACCESS table contains in-frame sequences only and omits some clones. Under half of the omission traces to an unresolved V gene where checked; the cause of the rest is unknown. The sample yields 310,000 or so clones; roughly 92% were counted once. Over 2% of the sample rests with the top ten. Sequenced input: peripheral blood. The receptors were sampled from a woman in her 30s with COVID-19, enrolled during active disease.

The gene calls are TRBV5-1 and TRBJ1-6, with 9 bases lining up with TRBD1. Germline lookup yields CDR1 SGHRS and CDR2 YFSETQ. The CDR3 contains 14 residues. Losses at the gene ends were 4 bases for V and 7 bases for J; bases not matched to a gene: 3. CDR3 residues: CASSPGQGNSPLHF. For the CDR3, the DNA is TGCGCCAGCAGCCCTGGACAGGGGAATTCACCCCTCCACTTT. The variable domain in full, with the rest retrieved from reference TRBV5-1 and TRBJ1-6, is KAGVTQTPRYLIKTRGQQVTLSCSPISGHRSVSWYQQTPGQGLQFLFEYFSETQRNKGNFPGRFSGRQFSNSRSEMNVSTLELGDSALYLCASSPGQGNSPLHFGNGTRLTVT.

This clone is a singleton in its sample. The rearrangement uses TRBV20-1 and TRBJ1-5; D is undetermined. CDR1 is DFQATT, CDR2 SNEGSKA, per germline (reference sequence). The CDR3 has 15 residues. Deletions cut 3 bases from V and 2 bases from J, with 14 bases between. In nucleotides, the CDR3 is TGCAGTGCTAGTTTCGCGGGGATCGGCAATCAGCCCCAGCATTTT. It is translated as CSASFAGIGNQPQHF.

This chain connects TRBV9 to TRBJ1-5; TRBD1 matches at 7 bases. Germline lookup yields CDR1 SGDLS and CDR2 YYNGEE. This CDR3 contains 14 residues. The ends lost 4 bases at V and 4 bases at J; junction bases unmatched: 5. The CDR3 nucleotides read TGTGCCAGCAGCAGGGACAGCCAGAATCAGCCCCAGCATTTT. This encodes CASSRDSQNQPQHF. Supplemented by reference TRBV9 and TRBJ1-5, the full variable domain reads DSGVTQTPKHLITATGQRVTLRCSPRSGDLSVYWYQQSLDQGLQFLIQYYNGEERAKGNILERFSAQQFPDLHSELNLSSLELGDSALYFCASSRDSQNQPQHFGDGTRLSIL.

The chain recombines TRBV5-1 with TRBJ1-2, with a tentative D call TRBD1 (5 bases). CDR1 and CDR2 from the germline V gene are SGHRS and YFSETQ. This CDR3 region has 13 residues. Trimming stripped 4 bases from V and 4 bases from J, with 11 bases between. CDR3 residues: CASSTDTFYGYTF. The CDR3 bases are TGCGCCAGCAGCACGGACACTTTCTATGGCTACACCTTC.

The V and J genes are TRBV14 and TRBJ1-1; no reliable D call. Trimming cost V 4 bases and J 1 base, with 13 bases left between them. This CDR3 contains 15 residues. Germline V gene data show CDR1 as SGHDN and CDR2 as FVKESK. The CDR3 sequence is CASSPRQEPNTEAFF. As DNA, the CDR3 is TGTGCCAGCAGCCCTCGCCAGGAACCGAACACTGAAGCTTTCTTT.

The table lists this clone with a few counts. The J gene is TRBJ2-1, the V gene TRBV6-4, with TRBD1 identical over 10 bases. The V gene end was trimmed by 2 bases and the J gene end by 7 bases; junction bases not matched to a gene: 8. The CDR3 extends over 16 amino acids. Looked up from germline, CDR1 is MRHNA and CDR2 is SNTAGT. DNA of the CDR3: TGTGCCAGCAGTGACCTAGGGGACAGGGGAGGGAATGAGCAGTTCTTC. Its translation is CASSDLGDRGGNEQFF.

This chain connects TRBV19 to TRBJ1-2, with D unresolved. In germline, CDR1 is LNHDA, CDR2 SQIVND (reference sequence). The ends were cut back, 2 bases at V and 5 bases at J, with 15 bases in the middle. The CDR3 is made up of 15 amino acids. CDR3 protein: CASSIFAGWPYGYTF. The CDR3 nucleotides read TGTGCCAGTAGTATATTCGCAGGATGGCCTTATGGCTACACCTTC.

V usage is TRBV19 and J usage is TRBJ2-1, with 11 bases lining up with TRBD2. The germline CDR1 and CDR2 sequences are LNHDA and SQIVND (reference sequence). The J segment lost 5 bases and the V segment lost 2 bases, leaving 5 bases of the junction unmatched. This CDR3 contains 16 residues. The CDR3 nucleotides are TGTGCCAGTAGTATACTGGGACTAGCGGATAACAATGAGCAGTTCTTC. It specifies CASSILGLADNNEQFF.

V is TRBV5-1 and J is TRBJ2-3, with a tentative D call TRBD2 (6 bases). V was trimmed by 1 base and J by 0 bases, leaving 12 bases between them. The CDR3 runs to 16 residues. The germline V gene has CDR1 SGHRS and CDR2 YFSETQ. The DNA of the CDR3 is TGCGCCAGCAGCTTGTATCCAGGGACTAGCACAGATACGCAGTATTTT. Its translation is CASSLYPGTSTDTQYF. Using reference TRBV5-1 and TRBJ2-3 for the parts outside the CDR3, the full variable domain is KAGVTQTPRYLIKTRGQQVTLSCSPISGHRSVSWYQQTPGQGLQFLFEYFSETQRNKGNFPGRFSGRQFSNSRSEMNVSTLELGDSALYLCASSLYPGTSTDTQYFGPGTRLTVL.

J is TRBJ1-2 and V is TRBV30; 9 bases line up with TRBD1. The CDR3 consists of 13 residues. Trimming at V came to 4 bases and at J to 7 bases, leaving 7 bases not matched to a gene. Germline V gene lookup returns CDR1 GTSNPN and CDR2 SVGIG (reference sequence). The CDR3 spells CAWNPGQGRGYTF. In nucleotides, the CDR3 is TGTGCCTGGAATCCGGGACAGGGACGTGGCTACACCTTC.